This TCR beta chain is drawn from a study of a mutant IDH1 vaccine in newly diagnosed glioma (dated by TCRdb to about 2021). About the investigation overall: Of the roughly 30 treated patients, around 62% were male and around 38% were female, and a mean age of 40.4 years was recorded. Peripheral blood was drawn at six visits: V03 (baseline), V05, V07, V10, V12 and V13. Longitudinal TCRB deep sequencing was performed for about 25 treated patients wherever samples were available for exploratory analyses. Prior to enrollment, patients had been given standard therapy consisting of radiotherapy alone, temozolomide alone, or radiochemotherapy with temozolomide, with the combination given to most patients.

Details on this clone: It lacks a known antigen. Qualities for individual bases were not recorded, and no much larger clone is one base off.

The CDR3 holds 13 amino acids from the cysteine to the phenylalanine. Left in the record is the CDR3 DNA by itself, 39 bases read in frame from the first base. Taken from the germline V gene, the CDR1 and CDR2 loops are SGHRS and YFSETQ. V was cut back by 0 bases and J by 0 bases, leaving a gap of 4 bases between them. What this sample's time point label stands for: baseline, week 1 (first vaccination visit). What this sample's treatment or condition label stands for: pre-vaccination baseline after standard-of-care therapy. The donors had newly diagnosed IDH1-mutant astrocytomas of WHO grade 3 or 4 that showed loss of nuclear ATRX. The samples were drawn from NOA16, a multicentre, single-arm, open-label phase I trial in Germany that tested a mutant IDH1 peptide vaccine in humans for the first time. Visit V03 blood draws served as the baseline sample for immunogenicity testing. Genomic DNA for TCRB sequencing was extracted from EDTA blood using the DNeasy Blood and Tissue Kit.

Libraries were built with the immunoSEQ multiplex PCR assay. Following the manufacturer's protocol, the hsTCRB Kit was used to amplify rearranged TCR beta chain sequences. An Illumina MiSeq was used to sequence the TCRB libraries. Concerning the study's data processing: The proprietary platform of the kit vendor was used for demultiplexing, trimming and gene mapping. Sourced from immuneACCESS, this table was stored by TCRdb with only in-frame sequences that have V and J called. A share of the clones is absent; for the studies checked, an unresolved V gene accounts for under half, and the remainder has no known explanation. The V and J calls and clone size were taken over from that table, and D and trimming were inferred from the DNA. The sample table holds tens of thousands of clones, of which about 90% were seen once. Around 2.5% of the sample is held by the ten biggest clonotypes. The full study reports these points: Across multiple MHC alleles, vaccine-induced immune responses were seen in 93.3% of patients. The authors stated that sample limitations prevented analyses of patient blood samples from being reproduced. No apparent relationship was observed between pseudoprogression and alterations in the top peripheral T cell clonotypes detected by TCRB sequencing. Availability determined which PBMC samples were chosen for TCRB deep sequencing.

The sequencing here drew on PBMCs, taken from a glioma patient treated with radiotherapy, temozolomide or both. Recombination linked TRBV5-1 to TRBJ2-7, with the D gene not confidently named. This TCR was sampled from a man aged 50 to 59 with glioma. The bases are TGCGCCAGCAGCTTGGCCGGCTCCTACGAGCAGTACTTC. Its protein is CASSLAGSYEQYF.